The 23 T cell receptor beta chains listed next were all sequenced from one sample in a study of blood T cell repertoires in COVID-19. Measured with immunoSEQ multiplex PCR; TCRdb has only the in-frame clones, and not every one. The sample yields 400,000 to 500,000 clones, nearly 90% seen once. Material: PBMCs or T cells enriched from blood (not recorded which). These receptors were obtained from a woman under 30 who had been exposed to COVID-19.

The genes are TRBV27 and TRBJ2-7; 10 positions match TRBD1. The germline gives CDR1 MNHEY, CDR2 SMNVEV (reference sequence). Trimming removed 6 bases from V and 7 bases from J; junction bases left unmatched: 9. The length of the CDR3 is 14 residues. The CDR3 DNA follows: TGTGCCAGCAGCGCTACGACAGGGGGCGATGAGCAGTACTTC. It is translated as CASSATTGGDEQYF.

This sequence joins TRBV7-3 and TRBJ1-1, with D hard to call. The germline V gene has CDR1 SGHTA and CDR2 FQGTGA. The V end lost 5 bases, the J end lost 1 base, and 11 bases lay between the germline ends. This CDR3 spans 14 amino acids. The CDR3 sequence is CASSQSAGNTEAFF. Written as DNA, the CDR3 is TGTGCCAGCAGCCAAAGCGCGGGGAACACTGAAGCTTTCTTT. Together with reference TRBV7-3 and TRBJ1-1, the CDR3 gives the full variable domain: GAGVSQTPSNKVTEKGKYVELRCDPISGHTALYWYRQSLGQGPEFLIYFQGTGAADDSGLPNDRFFAVRPEGSVSTLKIQRTERGDSAVYLCASSQSAGNTEAFFGQGTRLTVV.

The chain recombines TRBV9 with TRBJ2-1; D remains ambiguous. The CDR3 spans 14 residues. Germline CDR1 reads SGDLS; CDR2 reads YYNGEE. V shed 0 bases and J shed 6 bases, with 10 bases lying between them. For the CDR3, the DNA is TGTGCCAGCAGCGTAGCATTACGGAGCAATGAGCAGTTCTTC. Amino acid sequence: CASSVALRSNEQFF.

This chain uses TRBV13 with TRBJ2-1, with D perhaps matching TRBD1 (6 bases). CDR1 PRHDT and CDR2 FYEKMQ come from the germline V gene (reference sequence). CDR3 length equals 16 residues. V was cut by 5 bases and J by 8 bases, with 22 bases left in between. Here the CDR3 DNA reads TGTGCCAGCAGCACCAGGCGTGCAGGGGTAGAGGATGAGCAGTTCTTC. Protein: CASSTRRAGVEDEQFF.

V and J are TRBV27 and TRBJ2-7; 12 bases map to TRBD2. This CDR3 has 16 amino acids. Germline V gives CDR1 MNHEY, CDR2 SMNVEV (reference sequence). V gave up 2 bases and J gave up 1 base; unmatched junction bases: 3. CDR3 loop: CASSLNGLAGSYEQYF. The DNA of the CDR3 is TGTGCCAGCAGTTTAAACGGACTAGCGGGATCCTACGAGCAGTACTTC.

This clone occurred once. This chain uses TRBV10-3 with TRBJ1-5; D is perhaps TRBD1 (6 bases). Germline V gene data show CDR1 as ENHRY and CDR2 as SYGVKD. The CDR3 has 15 amino acids. The V gene lost 3 bases and the J gene lost 5 bases, with 14 bases spanning the gap. CDR3 nucleotide sequence: TGTGCCATCAGTGAATGGGACACCCTAGATCAGCCCCAGCATTTT. Translation gives CAISEWDTLDQPQHF.

V is TRBV28 and J is TRBJ2-1, with 13 positions matching TRBD2. The length of the CDR3 is 15 residues. V gave up 2 bases and J gave up 8 bases; unmatched junction bases: 3. Germline V gives CDR1 MDHEN, CDR2 SYDVKM. CDR3 DNA sequence: TGTGCCAGCAGTTTAGGACTAGCGGGAGTTTATGAGCAGTTCTTC. Translation: CASSLGLAGVYEQFF.

V is TRBV19 and J is TRBJ2-7; 10 bases map to TRBD1. Germline V gene lookup returns CDR1 LNHDA and CDR2 SQIVND (reference sequence). V was clipped by 1 base and J by 6 bases; unmatched bases: 6. CDR3 length: 15 residues. CDR3 loop: CASSIGTGGFFEQYF. The CDR3 nucleotides read TGTGCCAGTAGTATAGGGACAGGGGGTTTCTTCGAGCAGTACTTC.

The chain carries TRBV4-1 and TRBJ1-1; the match to TRBD1 covers 9 bases. CDR1 is MGHRA, CDR2 YSYEKL, per germline. V shed 2 bases and J 4 bases; nucleotides not matched to a gene: 2. The CDR3 contains 14 residues. The CDR3 reads CASSQSGQGTEAFF. CDR3 nucleotide sequence: TGCGCCAGCAGCCAATCGGGACAGGGCACTGAAGCTTTCTTT.

The chain employs TRBV19 and TRBJ2-5; 10 bases match TRBD1. J lost 4 bases, V lost 3 bases, and 2 bases had no gene match. CDR1 LNHDA and CDR2 SQIVND come from the germline V gene (reference sequence). This CDR3 has 14 residues. CDR3 bases: TGTGCCAGTAGTATGGACAGGGGGATAGAGACCCAGTACTTC. Protein product: CASSMDRGIETQYF.

This chain connects TRBV12-3 or TRBV12-4 to TRBJ2-1; 14 bases are shared with TRBD2. CDR3 length: 12 amino acids. V was pared by 6 bases and J by 15 bases, with 4 bases of the junction left unmatched. The DNA of the CDR3 is TGTGCCAGCAGCGGGACTAGCGGGAGCACGTTCTTC. Protein sequence: CASSGTSGSTFF.

CDR3: CASSYSPGSYNEQFF. CDR3 sequence (DNA): TGTGCCAGCAGTTACTCCCCCGGGTCCTACAATGAGCAGTTCTTC. The V and J genes are TRBV6-2 or TRBV6-3 and TRBJ2-1; D gene unclear. The CDR3 is made up of 15 amino acids. Trimming stripped 0 bases from V and 1 base from J, with 7 bases between. Germline V lookup: CDR1 MNHEY, CDR2 SVGEGT.

The rearrangement joins TRBV9 to TRBJ2-1; a possible D gene is TRBD1 (5 bases). The germline V and J ends were trimmed by 4 bases and 10 bases, with 9 bases remaining between them. The CDR3 is made up of 11 amino acids. Germline-derived CDR1 and CDR2 are SGDLS and YYNGEE. The CDR3 coding sequence is TGTGCCAGCAGCCGTGCAGGGGAGCAGTTCTTC. Its protein product is CASSRAGEQFF.

The chain employs TRBV11-2 and TRBJ1-2, with 7 bases matching TRBD1. The V and J ends lost 1 base and 4 bases, in that order; junction bases with no gene match: 3. This CDR3 has 14 residues. CDR1 is SGHAT and CDR2 is FQNNGV in the germline V gene. CDR3 loop: CASSLVQGTYGYTF. CDR3 in DNA: TGTGCCAGCAGCTTAGTACAGGGGACCTATGGCTACACCTTC.

V and J are TRBV15 and TRBJ2-5; weak D call: TRBD2 (5 bases). In germline, CDR1 is LNHNV, CDR2 YYDKDF (reference sequence). Trimming took 0 bases from V and 6 from J, leaving 14 bases between them. The CDR3 covers 15 residues. This CDR3 reads CATSRDQITGKTQYF. For the CDR3, the DNA is TGTGCCACCAGCAGAGATCAGATAACGGGGAAGACCCAGTACTTC. The full variable domain, rest sourced from reference TRBV15 and TRBJ2-5, is DAMVIQNPRYQVTQFGKPVTLSCSQTLNHNVMYWYQQKSSQAPKLLFHYYDKDFNNEADTPDNFQSRRPNTSFCFLDIRSPGLGDTAMYLCATSRDQITGKTQYFGPGTRLLVL.

The V gene is TRBV29-1, the J gene TRBJ1-6; the match to TRBD1 covers 10 bases. Germline lookup yields CDR1 SQVTM and CDR2 ANQGSEA. The CDR3 sequence is 14 residues long. The V and J ends lost 6 bases and 7 bases, in that order; junction bases with no gene match: 6. The CDR3 DNA is TGCAGCGTGAGGACAGGGGGAAGAAATTCACCCCTCCACTTT. Amino acids: CSVRTGGRNSPLHF.

This clone was counted a single time. The rearrangement joins TRBV5-6 to TRBJ1-5, with 9 bases fitting TRBD1. V trimming: 3 bases; J trimming: 1 base; junction bases outside the gene matches: 8. The CDR3 consists of 17 residues. Germline V CDR1 and CDR2: SGHDT, YYEEEE. This CDR3 reads CASSSTGGSVSNQPQHF. For the CDR3, the DNA is TGTGCCAGCAGCTCGACAGGGGGTTCGGTAAGCAATCAGCCCCAGCATTTT.

The chain couples TRBV14 to TRBJ2-7; the match to TRBD2 covers 8 bases. The CDR3 extends over 18 amino acids. Losses at the gene ends were 3 bases for V and 2 bases for J; bases not matched to a gene: 15. Germline V lookup: CDR1 SGHDN, CDR2 FVKESK. CDR3 amino acids: CASSHDRPLLADTYEQYF. Written as DNA, the CDR3 is TGTGCCAGCAGCCACGATAGACCCTTACTAGCGGACACCTACGAGCAGTACTTC.

The V and J genes are TRBV18 and TRBJ1-6, with 7 bases that match TRBD1. The CDR3 spans 14 residues. J was trimmed by 3 bases and V by 4 bases; bases with no gene match: 0. Looked up from germline, CDR1 is KGHSH and CDR2 is LQKENI. Here the CDR3 reads CASSRDSYNSPLHF. CDR3 nucleotide sequence: TGTGCCAGCTCACGGGACAGCTATAATTCACCCCTCCACTTT.

This clone was detected only once. V is TRBV28 and J is TRBJ2-6; 7 bases are a match to TRBD1. The ends lost 3 bases at V and 4 bases at J; junction bases unmatched: 9. The CDR3 has 17 amino acids. Germline lookup yields CDR1 MDHEN and CDR2 SYDVKM. The CDR3 sequence: CASSLWQGEAGANVLTF. CDR3 bases: TGTGCCAGCAGTTTGTGGCAGGGGGAAGCAGGGGCCAACGTCCTGACTTTC.

The chain couples TRBV19 to TRBJ2-1; the match to TRBD1 covers 8 bases. The CDR3 covers 15 residues. V gave up 1 base and J gave up 5 bases; unmatched junction bases: 4. CDR1 is LNHDA, CDR2 SQIVND, per germline (reference sequence). CDR3 coding DNA: TGTGCCAGTAGTATAGGTGCAGGGGGCCACAATGAGCAGTTCTTC. Translated, it gives CASSIGAGGHNEQFF. Full variable domain (outside the CDR3, taken from reference TRBV19 and TRBJ2-1): DGGITQSPKYLFRKEGQNVTLSCEQNLNHDAMYWYRQDPGQGLRLIYYSQIVNDFQKGDIAEGYSVSREKKESFPLTVTSAQKNPTAFYLCASSIGAGGHNEQFFGPGTRLTVL.

The chain carries TRBV14 and TRBJ2-3; D might be TRBD1 (6 bases). Trimming removed 4 bases at V and 10 bases at J, with 15 bases between. The CDR3 extends over 13 amino acids. Germline CDR1 SGHDN, CDR2 FVKESK. CDR3 sequence: CASSPQGRVSQYF. CDR3 nucleotide sequence: TGTGCCAGCAGCCCTCAGGGGAGAGTGTCGCAGTATTTT.

The chain carries TRBV5-4 and TRBJ2-3; TRBD1 matches 10 bases. Germline CDR1 SGHNT, CDR2 YYREEE (reference sequence). CDR3 length: 14 amino acids. The trim removed 2 bases at V and 4 bases at J, leaving 1 base unmatched. CDR3: CASSFGQGADTQYF. The CDR3 DNA reads TGTGCCAGCAGCTTCGGACAGGGGGCAGATACGCAGTATTTT.